The clone carrying this TCR beta chain was observed many times. The data were obtained in a study of identical twins. V shed 0 bases and J shed 2 bases, with 5 bases lying between them. Germline CDR1 reads LGHNA; CDR2 reads YSLEER. The CDR3 runs 14 residues. TCRdb itself ran the 5' RACE reads through MiXCR, one entry per CDR3 protein. This table holds over 200,000 distinct CDR3 sequences, over 9.5% found once. The receptor comes from a man aged 45-60 years in good health. The V and J genes are TRBV4-3 and TRBJ2-1, with D unresolved. The sequencing input was memory T cells sorted from blood. CDR3 protein: CASSQDGTYNEQFF. In nucleotides, the CDR3 is TGCGCCAGCAGCCAAGACGGAACCTACAATGAGCAGTTCTTC.